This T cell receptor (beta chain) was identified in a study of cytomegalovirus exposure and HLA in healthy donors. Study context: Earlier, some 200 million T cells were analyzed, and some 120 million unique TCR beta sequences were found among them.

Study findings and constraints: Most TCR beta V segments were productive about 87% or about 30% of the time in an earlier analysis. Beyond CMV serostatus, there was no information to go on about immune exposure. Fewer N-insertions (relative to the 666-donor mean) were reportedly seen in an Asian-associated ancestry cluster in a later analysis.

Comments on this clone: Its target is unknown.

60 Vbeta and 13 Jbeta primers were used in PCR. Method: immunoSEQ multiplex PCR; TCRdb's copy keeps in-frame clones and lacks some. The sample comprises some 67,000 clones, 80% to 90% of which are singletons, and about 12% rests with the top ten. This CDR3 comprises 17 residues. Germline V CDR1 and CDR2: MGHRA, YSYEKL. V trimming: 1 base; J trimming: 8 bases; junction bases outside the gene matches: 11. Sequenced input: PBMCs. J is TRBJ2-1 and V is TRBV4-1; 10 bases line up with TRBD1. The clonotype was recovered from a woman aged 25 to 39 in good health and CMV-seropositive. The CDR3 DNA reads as TGCGCCAGCAGCCAAGGCGCAATGGGACAGGGGTATCATGAGCAGTTCTTC. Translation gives CASSQGAMGQGYHEQFF.